This entry lists 19 T cell receptor beta chains sequenced from one sample in a study of CD8+CD57+ T cells in acquired aplastic anemia. Genomic DNA templated the TCR beta VDJ and CDR3 profiling. TCRdb redid the calling of the reads with MiXCR, one entry per CDR3 protein. The data hold fewer than 250,000 distinct CDR3 sequences, with around half observed a single time. Patients included in sequencing had previously demonstrated CD8+CD57+ cell expansion by flow cytometry. The sequenced material came from sorted CD4+, CD8+, or CD8+CD57+ T cells (not recorded which) from PBMCs. The source is a human donor with aplastic anemia.

This clonotype has at least ten counts. V and J are TRBV15 and TRBJ2-7, with 7 positions matching TRBD1. CDR3 size: 12 residues. The V segment lost 2 bases and the J segment 9 bases; nucleotides outside the gene matches: 4. CDR1 is LNHNV, CDR2 YYDKDF, per germline (reference sequence). CDR3 protein: CATSRSTGRQYF. The CDR3 DNA is TGTGCCACCAGCAGATCGACAGGGAGGCAGTACTTC.

This clonotype was found a few times. The junction differs from germline at one of its ends, possibly a read error. The chain has TRBV9 and TRBJ1-6; 7 bases match TRBD1. The CDR3 has 11 amino acids. The germline gives CDR1 SGDLS, CDR2 YYNGEE. The CDR3 is CASSVLRGRWF. The CDR3 DNA sequence: TGTGCCAGCAGCGTACTGAGGGGGCGCTGGTTT.

There are many counts of this clonotype. This chain links TRBV7-3 with TRBJ2-1, with TRBD2 matching over 10 bases. Germline V gene lookup returns CDR1 SGHTA and CDR2 FQGTGA. There are 15 residues in the CDR3. Trimming took 5 bases from V and 4 from J; bases not matched to a gene: 5. CDR3 coding DNA: TGTGCCAGCAGCCCCGGGACTAGCGAGTACAATGAGCAGTTCTTC. It yields the protein CASSPGTSEYNEQFF. Full variable domain (missing parts from reference TRBV7-3 and TRBJ2-1): GAGVSQTPSNKVTEKGKYVELRCDPISGHTALYWYRQSLGQGPEFLIYFQGTGAADDSGLPNDRFFAVRPEGSVSTLKIQRTERGDSAVYLCASSPGTSEYNEQFFGPGTRLTVL.

This clonotype has ten or more counts. V gene TRBV7-9 combines with J gene TRBJ2-3; 10 nucleotides line up with TRBD1. Germline assignment: CDR1 SEHNR and CDR2 FQNEAQ (reference sequence). The CDR3 is made up of 15 amino acids. V lost 8 bases, J lost 5 bases, and 10 bases stayed unmatched. DNA of the CDR3: TGTGCCAGCCTGCCCCGGGACAGGGGTAAAGATACGCAGTATTTT. This codes for CASLPRDRGKDTQYF.

The DNA for the CDR3 is TGTGCCAGCAGTTGGAACCGGGACGCTTACGAGCAGTACTTC. Protein sequence: CASSWNRDAYEQYF. The V gene is TRBV7-2, the J gene TRBJ2-7; the D gene could be TRBD1 or TRBD2 (5 bases each). This CDR3 comprises 14 residues. V lost 6 bases and J 4 bases, leaving 16 bases between the germline ends. Germline V CDR1 and CDR2: SGHTA, FQGNSA.

This clonotype has just one count. The gene calls are TRBV7-6 and TRBJ2-7; possible D gene TRBD2, 5 bases. The CDR3 extends over 12 amino acids. Germline V gene sequence: CDR1 SGHVS, CDR2 FNYEAQ. Trimming cost V 5 bases and J 8 bases, with 13 bases left between them. The CDR3 spells CASSGTIAQQYV. In DNA form, the CDR3 reads TGTGCCAGCAGCGGTACGATAGCGCAGCAGTACGTC.

This clonotype has ten or more counts. This chain links TRBV20-1 with TRBJ1-4; no reliable D call. V lost 1 base and J lost 8, with 14 bases in between. CDR3 size: 14 residues. Germline V CDR1 and CDR2: DFQATT, SNEGSKA (reference sequence). The chain's CDR3 is CSARGAWEGEKLFF. CDR3 bases: TGCAGTGCTAGAGGGGCATGGGAGGGAGAAAAACTGTTTTTT.

There are many counts of this clonotype. This rearrangement joins TRBV4-3 to TRBJ1-6, with D possibly TRBD1 on 5 matching bases. The CDR3 loop spans 14 amino acids. In germline, CDR1 is LGHNA, CDR2 YSLEER. V was trimmed by 1 base and J by 9 bases, leaving 10 bases between them. In DNA form, the CDR3 reads TGCGCCAGCAGCCAAGCTGAAGGGGTTTCACCCCTCCACTTT. Amino acid sequence: CASSQAEGVSPLHF.

This clonotype came up many times. The chain uses TRBV11-2 and TRBJ1-5; perhaps TRBD1 as D (5 bases). The CDR3 covers 13 residues. Germline values: CDR1 SGHAT, CDR2 FQNNGV. Trimming shortened V by 4 bases and J by 7 bases, and 11 bases separated the two germline ends. The DNA for the CDR3 is TGTGCCAGCAGCTCGGGGGGGGTACAGCCCCAGCATTTT. The encoded protein is CASSSGGVQPQHF.

This chain connects TRBV15 to TRBJ2-1; perhaps TRBD2 as D (5 bases). The V gene's germline CDR1 is LNHNV and CDR2 YYDKDF (reference sequence). The CDR3 covers 14 residues. The germline V and J ends were trimmed by 11 bases and 6 bases, with 20 bases remaining between them. In DNA form, the CDR3 reads TGTGCCGAGGAGGCTAGACGCGAAGGCAATGAGCAGTTCTTC. Amino acid sequence: CAEEARREGNEQFF.

The CDR3 bases are TGTGCCAGCAGCCCCAGGACAGGTTCAAGGTCCTACGAGCAGTACTTC. It is translated as CASSPRTGSRSYEQYF. V usage is TRBV3-1 and J usage is TRBJ2-7; TRBD1 aligns across 7 bases. J gave up 1 base and V 4 bases, and 10 bases lay outside the gene matches. This CDR3 has 16 residues. The germline V gene encodes CDR1 LGHDT and CDR2 YNNKEL (reference sequence).

This clonotype came up many times. The genes are TRBV20-1 and TRBJ2-1, with D possibly being TRBD2 (5 bases). V shed 0 bases and J shed 4 bases, with 19 bases lying between them. The CDR3 spans 17 residues. The V gene's germline CDR1 is DFQATT and CDR2 SNEGSKA (reference sequence). The CDR3 DNA follows: TGCAGTGCTAGAGATTCTTATAAGGGAGATGGGTACAATGAGCAGTTCTTC. It encodes CSARDSYKGDGYNEQFF.

This clonotype was found many times. The rearrangement joins TRBV20-1 to TRBJ1-5, with TRBD1 identical over 8 bases. This CDR3 is built from 14 residues. Germline values: CDR1 DFQATT, CDR2 SNEGSKA (reference sequence). V trimming: 4 bases; J trimming: 2 bases; junction bases outside the gene matches: 4. The CDR3 DNA sequence: TGCAGTGCTACGGACAGGGAAGGCAATCAGCCCCAGCATTTT. Translating gives CSATDREGNQPQHF.

Many counts were recorded for this clonotype. The J gene is TRBJ2-7, the V gene TRBV20-1; TRBD2 agrees at 9 bases. The CDR3 runs 8 residues. In germline, CDR1 is DFQATT, CDR2 SNEGSKA (reference sequence). This CDR3 reads CSASGLAV. The CDR3, as DNA: TGCAGTGCGTCGGGACTAGCTGTC.

The chain's CDR3 is CASSPEGGSGSYEQYF. The CDR3 DNA sequence: TGTGCCAGCAGCCCCGAGGGAGGAAGCGGATCCTACGAGCAGTACTTC. The gene calls are TRBV12-3 or TRBV12-4 and TRBJ2-7, with a possible D match to TRBD2 (6 bases). CDR3 length: 16 residues. Trimming removed 6 bases at V and 1 base at J, with 19 bases between.

This clonotype was recorded at least ten times. The J gene is TRBJ1-3, the V gene TRBV19; the match to TRBD1 covers 9 bases. CDR3 length equals 15 residues. With 6 bases clipped from V and 3 bases from J, the junction kept 6 bases outside the gene matches. Germline V gene sequence: CDR1 LNHDA, CDR2 SQIVND (reference sequence). The CDR3 DNA reads TGTGCCAGTAGCGGGGACAGGGCTGATGGAAACACCATATATTTT. Amino acid sequence: CASSGDRADGNTIYF.

The rearrangement links TRBV7-8 to TRBJ1-5; D call uncertain. Trimming took off 5 bases at V and 0 bases at J, with 8 bases between the two ends. There are 14 residues in the CDR3. In germline, CDR1 is SGHVS, CDR2 FQNEAQ. CDR3 loop: CASSEGDSNQPQHF. The CDR3 coding sequence is TGTGCCAGCAGCGAGGGAGATAGCAATCAGCCCCAGCATTTT.

This clonotype showed up just once. The chain has TRBV10-2 and TRBJ2-7, with 7 bases matching TRBD1. CDR1 is WSHSY, CDR2 SAAADI, per germline. With 6 bases clipped from V and 3 bases from J, the junction kept 5 bases outside the gene matches. The CDR3 totals 13 residues. For the CDR3, the DNA is TGCGCCAGCAGACGGGACAGAAACTACGAGCAGTACTTC. Translated, it gives CASRRDRNYEQYF.

The V gene is TRBV25-1, the J gene TRBJ2-5; D uncertain. The germline V gene has CDR1 MGHDK and CDR2 SYGVNS. This CDR3 comprises 11 residues. V was clipped by 4 bases and J by 8 bases, with 8 bases between them. The CDR3 DNA reads as TGTGCCAGCAGTGGAGCAAGAACCCAGTACTTC. Its translation is CASSGARTQYF.